A single sample gave rise to the 6 T cell receptor beta chains below, sequenced in a study of regulatory T cells in long-lasting Graves disease. The time point here: newly diagnosed GD, antithyroid drugs for less than 3 months. PBMC RNA served as the TCR library source. Construction of TCR beta libraries relied on iRepertoire HTBI primers and on Arm-PCR targeting CDR3 regions. TCRdb re-called the multiplex PCR reads with MiXCR, one entry per CDR3 protein. The profile shows under 700,000 distinct CDR3 sequences, 15% to 20% of them singletons. This same sample was also part of a study on T cells in Graves' hyperthyroidism and ophthalmopathy.

The starting material was peripheral blood mononuclear cells (PBMCs), obtained at new diagnosis, from a patient treated with antithyroid drugs. The receptors here all came from a woman aged 40 to 65 with Graves disease.

The sample holds a few counts of this clonotype. The chain joins TRBV12-3 or TRBV12-4 to TRBJ1-2; TRBD1 might be the D (6 bases). Trimming shortened V by 5 bases and J by 4 bases, and 14 bases separated the two germline ends. This CDR3 has 14 amino acids. The CDR3 here is CASSPLGGVYGYTF. CDR3 DNA sequence: TGTGCCAGCAGTCCCCTAGGGGGGGTCTATGGCTACACCTTC.

This clonotype has ten or more counts. The chain has TRBV12-3 or TRBV12-4 and TRBJ1-5, with D hard to call. This CDR3 has 12 residues. Trimming pared 4 bases from V and 11 bases from J, leaving 12 bases between. The CDR3 loop is CASSYGPAAQHF. The CDR3 DNA reads as TGTGCCAGCAGTTACGGACCGGCCGCCCAGCATTTT.

The sample holds many counts of this clonotype. This chain links TRBV11-2 with TRBJ2-1; the match to TRBD2 covers 9 bases. The CDR3 consists of 14 residues. Looked up from germline, CDR1 is SGHAT and CDR2 is FQNNGV. V lost 3 bases, J lost 15 bases, and 12 bases stayed unmatched. The CDR3 reads CASSLAGGPGSPFF. For the CDR3, the DNA is TGTGCCAGCAGCTTGGCGGGGGGGCCAGGTTCTCCGTTCTTC.

This clonotype was seen many times. The V gene is TRBV3-1, the J gene TRBJ1-2, with 7 bases identical to TRBD1. The CDR3 has 15 amino acids. J lost 4 bases, V lost 5 bases, and 10 bases had no gene match. CDR1 is LGHDT, CDR2 YNNKEL, per germline (reference sequence). The chain's CDR3 is CASSSFKQGSYGYTF. CDR3 in DNA: TGTGCCAGCAGCTCCTTCAAACAGGGGTCCTATGGCTACACCTTC.

In this sample, this clonotype turned up many times. This rearrangement joins TRBV2 to TRBJ2-4; 11 bases line up with TRBD2. Losses at the gene ends were 7 bases for V and 6 bases for J; bases not matched to a gene: 5. This CDR3 contains 14 residues. Germline CDR1 reads SNHLY; CDR2 reads FYNNEI. In DNA form, the CDR3 reads TGTGCCAGCAATAGCGGGGGGGCGCTAAACATTCAGTACTTC. It specifies CASNSGGALNIQYF.

The V and J genes are TRBV19 and TRBJ2-3, with D hard to call. The CDR3 totals 13 residues. The V end lost 4 bases, the J end lost 4 bases, and 9 bases lay between the germline ends. Germline V CDR1 and CDR2: LNHDA, SQIVND (reference sequence). CDR3 DNA: TGTGCCAGTAGTACCCAGATCGCAGATACGCAGTATTTT. Translating gives CASSTQIADTQYF.